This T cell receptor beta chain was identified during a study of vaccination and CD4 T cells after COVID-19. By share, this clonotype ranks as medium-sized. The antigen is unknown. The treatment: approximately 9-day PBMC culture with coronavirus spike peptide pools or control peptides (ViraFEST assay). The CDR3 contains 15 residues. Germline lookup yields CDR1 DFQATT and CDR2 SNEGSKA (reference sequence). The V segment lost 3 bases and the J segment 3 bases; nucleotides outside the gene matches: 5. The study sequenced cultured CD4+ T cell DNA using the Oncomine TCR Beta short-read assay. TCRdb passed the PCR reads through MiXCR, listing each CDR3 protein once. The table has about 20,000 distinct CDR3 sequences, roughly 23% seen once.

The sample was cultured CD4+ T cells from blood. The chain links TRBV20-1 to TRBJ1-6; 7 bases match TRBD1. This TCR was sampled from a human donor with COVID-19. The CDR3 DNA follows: TGCAGTGCTAGTGACAGGGAGAACTATAATTCACCCCTCCACTTT. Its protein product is CSASDRENYNSPLHF.